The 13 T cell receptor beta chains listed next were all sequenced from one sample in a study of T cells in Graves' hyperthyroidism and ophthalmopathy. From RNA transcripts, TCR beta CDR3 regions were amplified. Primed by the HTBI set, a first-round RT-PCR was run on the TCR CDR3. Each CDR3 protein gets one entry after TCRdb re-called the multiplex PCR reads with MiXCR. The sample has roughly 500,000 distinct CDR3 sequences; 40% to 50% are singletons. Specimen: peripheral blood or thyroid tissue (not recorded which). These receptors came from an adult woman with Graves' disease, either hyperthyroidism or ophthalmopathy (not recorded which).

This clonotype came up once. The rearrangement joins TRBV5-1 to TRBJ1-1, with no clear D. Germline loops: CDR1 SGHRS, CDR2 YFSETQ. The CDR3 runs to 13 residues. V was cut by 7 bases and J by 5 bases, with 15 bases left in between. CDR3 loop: CASSPFSGTEAFF. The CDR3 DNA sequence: TGCGCCAGCTCACCCTTTTCGGGGACTGAAGCTTTCTTT.

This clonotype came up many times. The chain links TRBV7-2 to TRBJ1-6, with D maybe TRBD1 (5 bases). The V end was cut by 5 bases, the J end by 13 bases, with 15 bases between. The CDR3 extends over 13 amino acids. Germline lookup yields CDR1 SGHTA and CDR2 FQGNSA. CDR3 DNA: TGTGCCAGCAGCATAGACATCACAGGCCCCCTCCACTTT. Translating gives CASSIDITGPLHF.

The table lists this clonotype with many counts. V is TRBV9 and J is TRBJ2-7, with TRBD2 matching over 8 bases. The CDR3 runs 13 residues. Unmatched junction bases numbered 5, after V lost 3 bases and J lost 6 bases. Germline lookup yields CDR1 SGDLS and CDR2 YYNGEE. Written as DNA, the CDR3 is TGTGCCAGCAGCGGAGCGGGGGTTGGCGAGCAGTACTTC. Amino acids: CASSGAGVGEQYF.

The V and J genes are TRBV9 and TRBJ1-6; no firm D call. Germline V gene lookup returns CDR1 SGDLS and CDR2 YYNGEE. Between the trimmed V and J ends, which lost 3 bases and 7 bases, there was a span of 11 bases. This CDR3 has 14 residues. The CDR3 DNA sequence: TGTGCCAGCAGCGAGACCGGAAAGAATTCACCCCTCCACTTT. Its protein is CASSETGKNSPLHF.

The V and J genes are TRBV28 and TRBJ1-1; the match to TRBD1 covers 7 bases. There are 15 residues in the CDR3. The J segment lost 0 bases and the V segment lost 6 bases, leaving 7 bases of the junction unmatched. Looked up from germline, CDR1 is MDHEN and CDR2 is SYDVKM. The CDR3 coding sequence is TGTGCCAGCAGGACAGGGTGGCCCCTGAACACTGAAGCTTTCTTT. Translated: CASRTGWPLNTEAFF. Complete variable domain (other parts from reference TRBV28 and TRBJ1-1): DVKVTQSSRYLVKRTGEKVFLECVQDMDHENMFWYRQDPGLGLRLIYFSYDVKMKEKGDIPEGYSVSREKKERFSLILESASTNQTSMYLCASRTGWPLNTEAFFGQGTRLTVV.

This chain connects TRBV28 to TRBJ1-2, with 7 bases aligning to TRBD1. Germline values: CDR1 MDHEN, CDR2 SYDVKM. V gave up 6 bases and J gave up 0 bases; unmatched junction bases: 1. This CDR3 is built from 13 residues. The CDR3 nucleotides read TGTGCCAGCAGCGGACAGGCTAACTATGGCTACACCTTC. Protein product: CASSGQANYGYTF.

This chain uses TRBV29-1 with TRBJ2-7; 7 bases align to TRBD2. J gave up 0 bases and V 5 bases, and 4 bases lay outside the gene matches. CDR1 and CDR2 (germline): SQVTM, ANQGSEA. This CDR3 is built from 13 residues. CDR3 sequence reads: CSVWGGFSYEQYF. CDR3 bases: TGCAGCGTTTGGGGGGGGTTCTCCTACGAGCAGTACTTC.

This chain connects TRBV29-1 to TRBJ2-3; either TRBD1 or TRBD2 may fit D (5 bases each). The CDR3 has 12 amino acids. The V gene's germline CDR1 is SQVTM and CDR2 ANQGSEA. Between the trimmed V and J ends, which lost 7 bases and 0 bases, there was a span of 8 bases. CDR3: CSAGRSTDTQYF. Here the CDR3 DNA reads TGCAGCGCGGGGCGGAGCACAGATACGCAGTATTTT.

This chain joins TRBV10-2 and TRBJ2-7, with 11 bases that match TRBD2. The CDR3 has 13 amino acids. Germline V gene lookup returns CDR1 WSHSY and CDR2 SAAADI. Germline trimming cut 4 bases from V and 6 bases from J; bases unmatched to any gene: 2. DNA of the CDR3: TGCGCCAGCAGTGGACTAGCGGGAATCGAGCAGTACTTC. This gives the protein CASSGLAGIEQYF.

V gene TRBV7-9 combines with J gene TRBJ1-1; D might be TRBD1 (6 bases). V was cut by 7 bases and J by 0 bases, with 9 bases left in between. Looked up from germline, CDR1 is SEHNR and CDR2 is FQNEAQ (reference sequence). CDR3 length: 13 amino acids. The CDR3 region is CASTSGVNTEAFF. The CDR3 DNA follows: TGTGCCAGCACCTCAGGGGTGAACACTGAAGCTTTCTTT.

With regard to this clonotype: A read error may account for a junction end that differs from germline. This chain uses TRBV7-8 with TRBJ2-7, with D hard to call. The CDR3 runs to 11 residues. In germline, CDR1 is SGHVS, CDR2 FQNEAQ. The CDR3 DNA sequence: TGTGCCGGCAGCTCAAGCTACGAGCAGTACTTC. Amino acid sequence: CAGSSSYEQYF.

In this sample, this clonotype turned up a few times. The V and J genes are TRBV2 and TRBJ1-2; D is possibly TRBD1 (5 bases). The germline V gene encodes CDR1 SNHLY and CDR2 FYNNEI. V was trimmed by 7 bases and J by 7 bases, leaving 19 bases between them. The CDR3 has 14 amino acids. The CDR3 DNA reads TGTGCCAGCAAGGCAACTTTTGGCAGGGCTGGCTACACCTTC. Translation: CASKATFGRAGYTF.

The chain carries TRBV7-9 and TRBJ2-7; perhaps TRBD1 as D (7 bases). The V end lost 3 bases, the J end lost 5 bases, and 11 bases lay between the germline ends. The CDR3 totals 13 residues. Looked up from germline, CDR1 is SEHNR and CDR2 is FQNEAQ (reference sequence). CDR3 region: CASSFAGGNEQYF. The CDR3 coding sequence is TGTGCCAGCAGCTTCGCAGGGGGGAACGAGCAGTACTTC.